This TCR beta chain was sequenced for a study of T cells in Graves' hyperthyroidism and ophthalmopathy. Across the whole study: Peripheral blood collection took place at initial diagnosis, before any treatment.

The germline CDR1 and CDR2 sequences are MDHEN and SYDVKM. Trimming took off 3 bases at V and 4 bases at J, with 6 bases between the two ends. The CDR3 contains 12 residues. Reasons for excluding patients were uncontrolled infection, other autoimmune disease, pregnancy or lactation. This clonotype appeared a few times. RNA transcripts yielded amplified TCR beta CDR3 regions. A set of HTBI primers served as the primers for a first-round RT-PCR of the TCR CDR3. TCRdb reprocessed the multiplex PCR reads with MiXCR, giving one entry per CDR3 protein. The table records 300,000 to 400,000 distinct CDR3 sequences, 20% to 25% of them present only once.

The receptor's source is a woman in her forties or fifties with Graves' hyperthyroidism. The source material was blood. The chain links TRBV28 to TRBJ1-2, with D unclear. The CDR3 bases are TGTGCCAGCAGTTTTAAGGGCTATGGCTACACCTTC. Amino acids: CASSFKGYGYTF.